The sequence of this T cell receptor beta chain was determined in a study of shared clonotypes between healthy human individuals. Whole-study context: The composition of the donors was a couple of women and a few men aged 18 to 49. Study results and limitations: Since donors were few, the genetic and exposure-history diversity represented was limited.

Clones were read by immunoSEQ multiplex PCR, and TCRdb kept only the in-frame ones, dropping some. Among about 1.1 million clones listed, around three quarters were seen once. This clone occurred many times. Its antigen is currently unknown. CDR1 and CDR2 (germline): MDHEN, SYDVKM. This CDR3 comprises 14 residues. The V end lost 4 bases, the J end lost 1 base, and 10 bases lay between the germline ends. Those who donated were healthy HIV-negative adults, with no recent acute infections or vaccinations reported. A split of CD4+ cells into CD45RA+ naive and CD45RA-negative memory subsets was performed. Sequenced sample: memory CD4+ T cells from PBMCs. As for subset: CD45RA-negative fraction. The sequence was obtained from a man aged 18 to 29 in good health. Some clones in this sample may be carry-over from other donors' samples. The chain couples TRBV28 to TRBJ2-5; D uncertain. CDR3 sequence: CASSYLQIQETQYF. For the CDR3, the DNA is TGTGCCAGCAGTTACTTACAGATCCAAGAGACCCAGTACTTC.